The 8 T cell receptor beta chains presented below share a single source sample, sequenced in a study of T cell changes during pregnancy in multiple sclerosis. Some clones are missing from TCRdb's copy, which holds only in-frame ones; the method was immunoSEQ multiplex PCR. The sample records about 69,000 clones, approximately 90% being singletons. The sequences come from peripheral blood, collected in the third trimester of pregnancy. These receptors came from a female donor with multiple sclerosis, enrolled in a pregnancy study.

This clone was seen just once. The chain couples TRBV19 to TRBJ1-3; no clear D gene. Trimming took 6 bases from V and 0 from J, leaving 12 bases between them. The CDR3 runs 15 residues. Germline assignment: CDR1 LNHDA and CDR2 SQIVND (reference sequence). The CDR3 is CASSPGGVSGNTIYF. The DNA of the CDR3 is TGTGCCAGTAGCCCCGGCGGGGTCTCTGGAAACACCATATATTTT.

The V and J genes are TRBV5-1 and TRBJ2-5; 13 bases match TRBD2. Germline V lookup: CDR1 SGHRS, CDR2 YFSETQ. The CDR3 runs to 15 residues. J was trimmed by 3 bases and V by 1 base; bases with no gene match: 0. The CDR3 DNA sequence: TGCGCCAGCAGCTTGACTAGCGGGGGGGAAGAGACCCAGTACTTC. It yields the protein CASSLTSGGEETQYF.

CDR3 in DNA: TGCGCCAGCAGCCCCCAACCGGGACAGGGGGCAGGTGGCTACACCTTC. Translating gives CASSPQPGQGAGGYTF. The chain recombines TRBV5-1 with TRBJ1-2, with 12 positions matching TRBD1. Unmatched junction bases numbered 11, after V lost 4 bases and J lost 7 bases. Per germline, CDR1 SGHRS and CDR2 YFSETQ. The CDR3 has 16 amino acids.

The V and J genes are TRBV5-6 and TRBJ2-7, with 9 bases fitting TRBD2. Germline-derived CDR1 and CDR2 are SGHDT and YYEEEE. Losses at the gene ends were 0 bases for V and 6 bases for J; bases not matched to a gene: 7. This CDR3 is built from 15 residues. The CDR3 nucleotides read TGTGCCAGCAGCTTGGCTGCGGGGGGGTTCGTCGAGCAGTACTTC. This codes for CASSLAAGGFVEQYF.

This clone was recorded once. The rearrangement joins TRBV2 to TRBJ2-5; D possibly corresponds to TRBD2 (6 bases). This CDR3 is built from 13 residues. Germline lookup yields CDR1 SNHLY and CDR2 FYNNEI. Trimming took 10 bases from V and 4 from J, leaving 16 bases between them. In DNA, the CDR3 is TGTGCCAACATGGGGGTGGAGGGAGAGACCCAGTACTTC. It specifies CANMGVEGETQYF.

The rearrangement joins TRBV5-4 to TRBJ1-2, with D possibly TRBD1 on 6 matching bases. V lost 0 bases to trimming and J lost 4 bases, with 10 bases between them. This CDR3 spans 14 amino acids. Germline CDR1 and CDR2: SGHNT and YYREEE (reference sequence). In DNA form, the CDR3 reads TGTGCCAGCAGCTTGGACAGGGTCCCCTATGGCTACACCTTC. It is translated as CASSLDRVPYGYTF.

This chain joins TRBV28 and TRBJ2-1; D might be TRBD2 (6 bases). Per germline, CDR1 MDHEN and CDR2 SYDVKM. V lost 8 bases to trimming and J lost 7 bases, with 21 bases between them. This CDR3 has 15 residues. As DNA, the CDR3 is TGTGCCAGCGCCTCTAGCGTGAGGTTTCGAAATGAGCAGTTCTTC. It is translated as CASASSVRFRNEQFF.

This chain uses TRBV2 with TRBJ2-1, with 9 nucleotides matching TRBD2. The CDR3 is 14 amino acids. The V gene end was trimmed by 5 bases and the J gene end by 9 bases; junction bases not matched to a gene: 8. Germline-derived CDR1 and CDR2 are SNHLY and FYNNEI. The CDR3 loop reads CASSSGTSLREQFF. The CDR3 DNA is TGTGCCAGCAGTTCCGGGACTAGCTTGCGTGAGCAGTTCTTC.